This TCR beta chain originates from a study of T cell responses to AZD1222 COVID-19 vaccine. Findings and limits, study-wide: Repertoire sampling happened only post peak T cell response. Spike-specific TCR breadth and depth grew following two AZD1222 doses.

Notes on this clone: Its matching antigen is unknown.

The CDR3 is made up of 15 amino acids. Germline values: CDR1 LNHDA, CDR2 SQIVND (reference sequence). V lost 5 bases and J lost 1, with 13 bases in between. Clones were read by immunoSEQ multiplex PCR, and TCRdb kept only the in-frame ones, dropping some. The sample yields around 100,000 clones, roughly 89% seen once. The clonotype originates from an adult in good health. The V and J genes are TRBV19 and TRBJ2-3; D possibly corresponds to TRBD1 (6 bases). The material sequenced was peripheral blood, taken on day 0 of AZD1222 vaccination. The CDR3 DNA reads TGTGCCAGTAGTGGACCGGGACAAGGCACAGATACGCAGTATTTT. Its protein is CASSGPGQGTDTQYF.